These 26 T cell receptor beta chains were all obtained from the same sample, sequenced in a study of a mutant IDH1 vaccine in newly diagnosed glioma. Time point given: week 5, during vaccination. It was 300 ug of mutant IDH1 20-mer peptide that made up each vaccine dose, given with topical imiquimod. No antigen is known for these receptors. Sequencing used immunoSEQ multiplex PCR; TCRdb keeps in-frame clones, though not all of them. The table includes tens of thousands of clones, about 80% detected once. The source material was PBMCs, sampled from a glioma patient whose treatment included an IDH1 peptide vaccine. Source of these receptors: a man aged 25 to 40 with glioma.

This clone was detected a few times. This chain links TRBV4-2 with TRBJ1-4; D is uncertain. The germline V gene encodes CDR1 LGHNA and CDR2 YNFKEQ. V lost 2 bases to trimming and J lost 7 bases, with 14 bases between them. There are 15 residues in the CDR3. This chain's CDR3 is CASSQKTAESEKLFF. CDR3 nucleotide sequence: TGTGCCAGCAGCCAAAAGACCGCGGAGAGTGAAAAACTGTTTTTT.

This chain uses TRBV11-2 with TRBJ2-4, with 8 nucleotides matching TRBD2. Germline V gives CDR1 SGHAT, CDR2 FQNNGV. V lost 5 bases and J lost 8; bases outside the gene matches: 8. The CDR3 runs 14 residues. CDR3 nucleotides: TGTGCCAGCAGCCCAGAGCTAGCGGGCCACATTCAGTACTTC. Amino acids: CASSPELAGHIQYF.

The gene calls are TRBV13 and TRBJ2-1; TRBD1 or TRBD2 may be the D gene (6 bases each). In germline, CDR1 is PRHDT, CDR2 FYEKMQ (reference sequence). The ends were cut back, 2 bases at V and 3 bases at J, with 14 bases in the middle. CDR3 length equals 16 residues. The CDR3 bases are TGTGCCAGCAGCTTACCGGGGGACATTGGCTACAATGAGCAGTTCTTC. Protein sequence: CASSLPGDIGYNEQFF. Full variable domain (outside the CDR3, taken from reference TRBV13 and TRBJ2-1): AAGVIQSPRHLIKEKRETATLKCYPIPRHDTVYWYQQGPGQDPQFLISFYEKMQSDKGSIPDRFSAQQFSDYHSELNMSSLELGDSALYFCASSLPGDIGYNEQFFGPGTRLTVL.

Only a few counts were recorded for this clone. The chain employs TRBV18 and TRBJ1-2; 7 bases are shared with TRBD1. Trimming at V came to 1 base and at J to 4 bases, leaving 6 bases not matched to a gene. CDR1 and CDR2 from the germline V gene are KGHSH and LQKENI. CDR3 length equals 15 residues. CDR3 residues: CASSPRKGATYGYTF. In nucleotides, the CDR3 is TGTGCCAGCTCACCACGTAAGGGGGCAACCTATGGCTACACCTTC.

This clone has just a few counts. The rearrangement links TRBV15 to TRBJ1-3, with D perhaps matching TRBD1 (5 bases). V dropped 8 bases and J dropped 2 bases, with 10 bases sitting between them. Germline V gene lookup returns CDR1 LNHNV and CDR2 YYDKDF (reference sequence). The CDR3 has 13 amino acids. CDR3 loop: CATGGVAGNTIYF. For the CDR3, the DNA is TGTGCCACCGGGGGGGTCGCTGGAAACACCATATATTTT. Full variable domain (remainder filled in from reference TRBV15 and TRBJ1-3): DAMVIQNPRYQVTQFGKPVTLSCSQTLNHNVMYWYQQKSSQAPKLLFHYYDKDFNNEADTPDNFQSRRPNTSFCFLDIRSPGLGDTAMYLCATGGVAGNTIYFGEGSWLTVV.

V usage is TRBV10-1 and J usage is TRBJ2-5; weak D call: TRBD1 (6 bases). V dropped 6 bases and J dropped 2 bases, with 13 bases sitting between them. Germline V lookup: CDR1 WNHNN, CDR2 SYGVQD (reference sequence). CDR3 length: 14 residues. The CDR3 DNA sequence: TGCGCCAGCAGCAGGGGTCCTGGGCAAGAGACCCAGTACTTC. Translation: CASSRGPGQETQYF.

The chain joins TRBV5-6 to TRBJ1-1; possibly TRBD1 for D (5 bases). The CDR3 covers 15 residues. Per the germline V gene, CDR1 is SGHDT and CDR2 is YYEEEE. Trimming removed 2 bases at V and 0 bases at J, with 11 bases between. The CDR3 sequence is CASSFWGKMNTEAFF. DNA of the CDR3: TGTGCCAGCAGCTTTTGGGGGAAAATGAACACTGAAGCTTTCTTT.

The chain combines TRBV19 with TRBJ2-5; 8 bases match TRBD2. The ends lost 5 bases at V and 4 bases at J; junction bases unmatched: 6. Germline CDR1 reads LNHDA; CDR2 reads SQIVND (reference sequence). This CDR3 comprises 14 residues. The CDR3 protein is CASSPWTSPETQYF. In DNA, the CDR3 is TGTGCCAGTAGTCCCTGGACTAGCCCAGAGACCCAGTACTTC. The complete variable domain, with remaining parts taken from reference TRBV19 and TRBJ2-5, reads DGGITQSPKYLFRKEGQNVTLSCEQNLNHDAMYWYRQDPGQGLRLIYYSQIVNDFQKGDIAEGYSVSREKKESFPLTVTSAQKNPTAFYLCASSPWTSPETQYFGPGTRLLVL.

The chain combines TRBV7-6 with TRBJ2-3; 8 bases match TRBD2. Per germline, CDR1 SGHVS and CDR2 FNYEAQ. Trimming took 5 bases from V and 0 from J; bases not matched to a gene: 10. This CDR3 region has 17 residues. CDR3 in amino acids: CASSPLAGGTSTDTQYF. CDR3 sequence (DNA): TGTGCCAGCAGCCCCCTCGCGGGGGGAACTAGCACAGATACGCAGTATTTT.

This chain uses TRBV6-5 with TRBJ1-2; 7 nucleotides align to TRBD1. The CDR3 consists of 15 residues. Trimming removed 5 bases from V and 4 bases from J; junction bases left unmatched: 10. Germline CDR1 is MNHEY and CDR2 is SVGAGI. CDR3 loop: CASSRAQGVRYGYTF. For the CDR3, the DNA is TGTGCCAGCAGTAGGGCCCAGGGGGTACGCTATGGCTACACCTTC.

The chain links TRBV6-1 to TRBJ2-7; the match to TRBD1 covers 9 bases. CDR1 MNHNS and CDR2 SASEGT come from the germline V gene. The junction had 7 bases not matched to a gene; V was cut back by 7 bases and J by 3 bases. The CDR3 length is 14 residues. CDR3 protein: CASIKGTGNYEQYF. In nucleotides, the CDR3 is TGTGCCAGCATCAAAGGGACAGGGAACTACGAGCAGTACTTC.

This chain connects TRBV2 to TRBJ1-3; maybe TRBD1 (5 bases). Germline CDR1 is SNHLY and CDR2 is FYNNEI. The V and J ends lost 8 bases and 0 bases respectively, with 14 bases between them. This CDR3 region has 15 residues. The CDR3 reads CASGRDSNSGNTIYF. In DNA, the CDR3 is TGTGCCAGCGGTAGAGACAGTAACTCTGGAAACACCATATATTTT. Drawing the rest from reference TRBV2 and TRBJ1-3, the complete variable domain is EPEVTQTPSHQVTQMGQEVILRCVPISNHLYFYWYRQILGQKVEFLVSFYNNEISEKSEIFDDQFSVERPDGSNFTLKIRSTKLEDSAMYFCASGRDSNSGNTIYFGEGSWLTVV.

The rearrangement joins TRBV7-6 to TRBJ2-5; D gene unclear. V lost 1 base and J lost 1, with 10 bases in between. This CDR3 has 15 residues. Germline CDR1 and CDR2: SGHVS and FNYEAQ. CDR3 protein: CASSLGRHFQETQYF. The CDR3 bases are TGTGCCAGCAGCTTAGGTAGACACTTCCAAGAGACCCAGTACTTC.

The rearrangement joins TRBV18 to TRBJ2-5; 12 nucleotides match TRBD2. Germline trimming cut 4 bases from V and 0 bases from J; bases unmatched to any gene: 3. CDR3 length: 16 residues. Germline loops: CDR1 KGHSH, CDR2 LQKENI. Here the CDR3 DNA reads TGTGCCAGCTCACTAGGACTAGCGGGGAACCAAGAGACCCAGTACTTC. Translation: CASSLGLAGNQETQYF.

The V call is TRBV7-2, the J call TRBJ2-1; D is ambiguous. The length of the CDR3 is 15 residues. CDR1 and CDR2 (germline): SGHTA, FQGNSA. V was pared by 2 bases and J by 0 bases, with 8 bases between. This chain's CDR3 is CASSLNDNSYNEQFF. The CDR3 DNA reads TGTGCCAGCAGCTTAAATGATAACTCCTACAATGAGCAGTTCTTC.

The gene calls are TRBV11-1 and TRBJ2-7, with 7 bases aligning to TRBD1. The ends lost 5 bases at V and 3 bases at J; junction bases unmatched: 10. Germline CDR1 reads SGHAT; CDR2 reads FQDESV (reference sequence). The CDR3 is made up of 15 amino acids. This CDR3 is CASSARFRGNYEQYF. The CDR3 nucleotides read TGTGCCAGCAGCGCCCGGTTCAGGGGGAACTACGAGCAGTACTTC.

This chain connects TRBV5-1 to TRBJ2-1, with 10 bases that match TRBD2. With V trimmed by 3 bases and J by 9 bases, 12 bases remained unmatched. CDR3 length equals 16 residues. Looked up from germline, CDR1 is SGHRS and CDR2 is YFSETQ. As DNA, the CDR3 is TGCGCCAGCAGCTACTCCGGGACTAGCGTGTTCCTTGAGCAGTTCTTC. Protein: CASSYSGTSVFLEQFF.

This rearrangement joins TRBV7-2 to TRBJ1-2; D gene ambiguous. The CDR3 has 13 residues. Germline V gives CDR1 SGHTA, CDR2 FQGNSA. Trimming removed 1 base at V and 6 bases at J, with 9 bases between. CDR3 amino acids: CASSLERIDGYTF. The CDR3 nucleotides are TGTGCCAGCAGCTTAGAACGAATTGATGGCTACACCTTC.

This clone was seen a single time. The CDR3 loop reads CASSQENVQTQYF. CDR3 nucleotide sequence: TGTGCCAGCAGCCAAGAAAATGTCCAGACCCAGTACTTC. The V and J genes are TRBV14 and TRBJ2-5; D gene unclear. V lost 0 bases and J 6 bases, leaving 8 bases between the germline ends. The CDR3 covers 13 residues. Germline CDR1 and CDR2: SGHDN and FVKESK. The full variable domain, its missing parts supplied by reference TRBV14 and TRBJ2-5, is EAGVTQFPSHSVIEKGQTVTLRCDPISGHDNLYWYRRVMGKEIKFLLHFVKESKQDESGMPNNRFLAERTGGTYSTLKVQPAELEDSGVYFCASSQENVQTQYFGPGTRLLVL.

CDR3 amino acids: CASGKGPKIQETQYF. CDR3 DNA sequence: TGTGCCAGCGGGAAGGGACCGAAGATTCAAGAGACCCAGTACTTC. This chain uses TRBV21-1 with TRBJ2-5. TRBV21-1 is a documented pseudogene. This CDR3 spans 15 amino acids.

This chain links TRBV9 with TRBJ2-5, with 15 bases lining up with TRBD2. Germline V lookup: CDR1 SGDLS, CDR2 YYNGEE. The V and J ends lost 4 bases and 2 bases, in that order; junction bases with no gene match: 12. There are 19 residues in the CDR3. This CDR3 reads CASSSGGLAGGPGQETQYF. The CDR3 DNA follows: TGTGCCAGCAGCTCAGGCGGACTAGCGGGGGGGCCGGGGCAAGAGACCCAGTACTTC.

The chain carries TRBV5-4 and TRBJ2-7, with 10 positions matching TRBD1. The V gene end was trimmed by 3 bases and the J gene end by 3 bases; junction bases not matched to a gene: 6. Germline CDR1 is SGHNT and CDR2 is YYREEE (reference sequence). This CDR3 is built from 15 residues. The CDR3 DNA reads as TGTGCCAGCAGCTGGCCCGGACAGGGGGACTACGAGCAGTACTTC. Protein sequence: CASSWPGQGDYEQYF. The whole variable domain, filled in from reference TRBV5-4 and TRBJ2-7, reads ETGVTQSPTHLIKTRGQQVTLRCSSQSGHNTVSWYQQALGQGPQFIFQYYREEENGRGNFPPRFSGLQFPNYSSELNVNALELDDSALYLCASSWPGQGDYEQYFGPGTRLTVT.

The chain is built from TRBV18 and TRBJ2-7; TRBD1 matches at 8 bases. V lost 6 bases and J lost 3; bases outside the gene matches: 10. Germline V gives CDR1 KGHSH, CDR2 LQKENI. There are 15 residues in the CDR3. CDR3 region: CASSSPGQGDYEQYF. The CDR3 coding sequence is TGTGCCAGCTCTTCCCCCGGACAGGGTGACTACGAGCAGTACTTC.

J is TRBJ1-1 and V is TRBV27; D may be TRBD1 (5 bases). CDR1 is MNHEY, CDR2 SMNVEV, per germline (reference sequence). V lost 2 bases to trimming and J lost 0 bases, with 10 bases between them. The CDR3 runs 15 residues. CDR3 protein: CASSLGGGVNTEAFF. The CDR3 nucleotides are TGTGCCAGCAGTTTAGGGGGGGGAGTGAACACTGAAGCTTTCTTT.

The J gene is TRBJ1-1, the V gene TRBV6-5; perhaps TRBD1 as D (5 bases). V lost 7 bases and J lost 1, with 13 bases in between. The CDR3 is 14 residues long. Germline V gives CDR1 MNHEY, CDR2 SVGAGI. The CDR3 is CASKKSRENTEAFF. CDR3 coding DNA: TGTGCCAGCAAAAAGAGCAGGGAGAACACTGAAGCTTTCTTT.

This clone was seen more than once but under ten times. The V call is TRBV4-1, the J call TRBJ1-2, with 9 bases aligning to TRBD1. The ends lost 4 bases at V and 1 base at J; junction bases unmatched: 4. The CDR3 consists of 15 residues. Germline CDR1 MGHRA, CDR2 YSYEKL. This chain's CDR3 is CASSPGTGFNYGYTF. In DNA, the CDR3 is TGCGCCAGCAGCCCAGGGACAGGGTTTAACTATGGCTACACCTTC.